This TCR beta chain was found in a study of blood T cell repertoires in COVID-19. Looking at the study overall: T cells, B-cell-depleted T cells, or PBMCs provided the cDNA or gDNA that served as material.

In the original workflow: Amplification of reference gene primers provided the estimated nucleated cell counts. Libraries were prepared by immunoSEQ multiplex PCR; TCRdb keeps only in-frame clonotypes and omits some of them. The V and J calls and the clone size are those of that table, but D and trimming were determined from the DNA. Among about 190,000 clones listed, around 91% were seen once. V lost 2 bases and J 3 bases, leaving 20 bases between the germline ends. Germline CDR1 reads LNHDA; CDR2 reads SQIVND (reference sequence). This CDR3 region has 18 residues. V usage is TRBV19 and J usage is TRBJ1-5, with a tentative D call TRBD1 (5 bases). Material: peripheral blood. This sequence was found in a man between 50 and 59 years old with acute or convalescent COVID-19. The CDR3 loop reads CASSIPSPGNVYNQPQHF. CDR3 in DNA: TGTGCCAGTAGTATACCATCCCCAGGGAACGTGTACAATCAGCCCCAGCATTTT. Filled out from reference TRBV19 and TRBJ1-5, the complete variable domain reads DGGITQSPKYLFRKEGQNVTLSCEQNLNHDAMYWYRQDPGQGLRLIYYSQIVNDFQKGDIAEGYSVSREKKESFPLTVTSAQKNPTAFYLCASSIPSPGNVYNQPQHFGDGTRLSIL.